One and the same sample provided the 16 T cell receptor beta chains below, sequenced in a study of T-cell memory formation after mild COVID-19. TCRdb fed the 5' RACE reads into MiXCR, producing one record per CDR3 protein. The table records some 120,000 distinct CDR3 sequences, about 17% of them present only once. The sequencing sample was made of PBMCs or a T cell subset sorted from them (not recorded which). These TCRs come from a man younger than 30 who had mild COVID-19 (a few samples of this study predate the infection). Cell type and time point are not known.

This sequence joins TRBV4-3 and TRBJ2-2; D ambiguous. This CDR3 is 18 amino acids long. The V end lost 6 bases, the J end lost 2 bases, and 22 bases lay between the germline ends. Per the germline V gene, CDR1 is LGHNA and CDR2 is YSLEER. CDR3 DNA sequence: TGCGCCAGCAGTCGACCGCCCAGTTCCTACTCCAACACCGGGGAGCTGTTTTTT. It encodes CASSRPPSSYSNTGELFF.

The CDR3 loop is CASSIGTSGGAKDTQYF. CDR3 coding DNA: TGTGCCAGCAGCATTGGGACTAGCGGGGGGGCCAAAGATACGCAGTATTTT. The V and J genes are TRBV7-2 and TRBJ2-3, with 16 bases matching TRBD2. Germline CDR1 and CDR2: SGHTA and FQGNSA. This CDR3 has 17 amino acids. The trim removed 5 bases at V and 5 bases at J, leaving 7 bases unmatched.

This clonotype appeared a few times. The chain is built from TRBV5-6 and TRBJ2-7; D may correspond to TRBD1 or TRBD2 (5 bases each). Trimming left V 1 base short and J 6 bases short, with 11 bases between. The germline gives CDR1 SGHDT, CDR2 YYEEEE. The CDR3 has 13 residues. The CDR3 is CASSLKWGREQYV. CDR3 in DNA: TGTGCCAGCAGCTTGAAATGGGGACGCGAGCAGTACGTC.

This clonotype has only a few counts. This chain connects TRBV29-1 to TRBJ1-1, with 11 bases aligning to TRBD1. Looked up from germline, CDR1 is SQVTM and CDR2 is ANQGSEA. This CDR3 comprises 14 residues. J gave up 5 bases and V 3 bases, and 5 bases lay outside the gene matches. CDR3 nucleotides: TGCAGCGTTGACCGGGACAGGGGGAGTACTGAAGCTTTCTTT. The encoded protein is CSVDRDRGSTEAFF.

The rearrangement links TRBV7-8 to TRBJ2-3; perhaps D is TRBD1 or TRBD2 (6 bases each). Germline V CDR1 and CDR2: SGHVS, FQNEAQ. This CDR3 contains 16 residues. Trimming pared 5 bases from V and 2 bases from J, leaving 17 bases between. CDR3 DNA: TGTGCCAGCAGCAACGACAGGACGGGGGCCACAGATACGCAGTATTTT. Translated: CASSNDRTGATDTQYF.

The chain links TRBV29-1 to TRBJ2-5; D tentatively fits TRBD1 or TRBD2 (6 bases each). This CDR3 contains 16 residues. Germline-derived CDR1 and CDR2 are SQVTM and ANQGSEA. V was clipped by 3 bases and J by 0 bases, with 17 bases between them. The CDR3 region has the DNA TGCAGCGTTGATGGTCCGGGGGCACGTTACCAAGAGACCCAGTACTTC. Its translation: CSVDGPGARYQETQYF.

CDR3 DNA: TGCAGTGCTCTGCTCGGGGGGGGTGAGCAGTTCTTC. The encoded protein is CSALLGGGEQFF. The chain uses TRBV20-1 and TRBJ2-1, with 8 bases matching TRBD2. Unmatched junction bases numbered 6, after V lost 5 bases and J lost 9 bases. The CDR3 runs to 12 residues. The germline gives CDR1 DFQATT, CDR2 SNEGSKA (reference sequence).

Ten or more counts support this clonotype. The chain links TRBV6-2 or TRBV6-3 to TRBJ2-7; TRBD1 matches 7 bases. Germline assignment: CDR1 MNHEY and CDR2 SVGEGT. The CDR3 length is 14 residues. V gave up 5 bases and J gave up 6 bases; unmatched junction bases: 10. CDR3 DNA: TGTGCCAGCAGTCGGCTGACAGGGATTCGCGAGCAGTACGTC. Its protein product is CASSRLTGIREQYV.

The rearrangement joins TRBV11-3 to TRBJ1-6; TRBD1 aligns across 8 bases. The CDR3 consists of 14 residues. Germline assignment: CDR1 SGHNT and CDR2 YENEEA. V shed 3 bases, J shed 10 bases, and the junction held 5 bases outside the gene matches. Here the CDR3 reads CASSLGRQGSPLHF. The CDR3 DNA reads as TGTGCCAGCAGCTTGGGCCGACAGGGGTCACCCCTCCACTTT.

This clonotype was observed a handful of times. The J gene is TRBJ2-7, the V gene TRBV10-2, with 7 bases fitting TRBD2. The CDR3 length is 15 residues. V gave up 1 base and J gave up 6 bases; unmatched junction bases: 9. Germline V gene lookup returns CDR1 WSHSY and CDR2 SAAADI. In DNA form, the CDR3 reads TGCGCCAGCAGTGAGTGGACCACCTTAGCGGGCGAGCAGTACTTC. Translated, it gives CASSEWTTLAGEQYF.

This clonotype was seen a handful of times. In DNA form, the CDR3 reads TGTGCCAGCCAGAGTGGGGGGGCTGGTGAAAAACTGTTTTTT. This encodes CASQSGGAGEKLFF. The chain recombines TRBV19 with TRBJ1-4, with D maybe TRBD1 (6 bases). CDR1 LNHDA and CDR2 SQIVND come from the germline V gene (reference sequence). Trimming cost V 9 bases and J 7 bases, with 18 bases left between them. The CDR3 runs 14 residues.

The gene calls are TRBV2 and TRBJ2-3; D is possibly TRBD1 (7 bases). V dropped 7 bases and J dropped 6 bases, with 20 bases sitting between them. In germline, CDR1 is SNHLY, CDR2 FYNNEI. The CDR3 runs 15 residues. The CDR3 sequence: CASIQPGGPRDTQYF. For the CDR3, the DNA is TGTGCCAGCATTCAGCCAGGGGGGCCTCGGGATACGCAGTATTTT.

This clonotype showed up just a few times. The chain employs TRBV5-5 and TRBJ2-7, with D unresolved. V was shortened by 4 bases and J by 3 bases, with 17 bases between the two germline ends. CDR1 is SGHKS, CDR2 YYEKEE, per germline (reference sequence). This CDR3 has 15 residues. Here the CDR3 reads CASSPQPVLLYEQYV. The CDR3 DNA is TGTGCCAGCAGCCCGCAGCCGGTTCTCCTCTACGAGCAGTACGTC.

The V call is TRBV7-6, the J call TRBJ1-4; D not resolved. Deletions cut 5 bases from V and 8 bases from J, with 15 bases between. The germline gives CDR1 SGHVS, CDR2 FNYEAQ. The CDR3 is 14 amino acids. CDR3 sequence reads: CASSQTNTGEKLFF. In nucleotides, the CDR3 is TGTGCCAGCAGCCAGACTAATACGGGGGAAAAACTGTTTTTT.

This clonotype was counted ten times or more. The chain combines TRBV11-2 with TRBJ2-5; 11 positions match TRBD2. CDR1 SGHAT and CDR2 FQNNGV come from the germline V gene. The CDR3 is 15 amino acids. V was clipped by 3 bases and J by 4 bases; unmatched bases: 4. DNA of the CDR3: TGTGCCAGCAGCTTCTCTAGCGGGGGGCGAGAGACCCAGTACTTC. This gives the protein CASSFSSGGRETQYF.

V and J are TRBV5-5 and TRBJ2-5; D unclear. The length of the CDR3 is 12 residues. Deletions cut 3 bases from V and 1 base from J, with 4 bases between. Looked up from germline, CDR1 is SGHKS and CDR2 is YYEKEE (reference sequence). CDR3 protein: CASSWPQETQYF. The CDR3 bases are TGTGCCAGCAGCTGGCCCCAAGAGACCCAGTACTTC.